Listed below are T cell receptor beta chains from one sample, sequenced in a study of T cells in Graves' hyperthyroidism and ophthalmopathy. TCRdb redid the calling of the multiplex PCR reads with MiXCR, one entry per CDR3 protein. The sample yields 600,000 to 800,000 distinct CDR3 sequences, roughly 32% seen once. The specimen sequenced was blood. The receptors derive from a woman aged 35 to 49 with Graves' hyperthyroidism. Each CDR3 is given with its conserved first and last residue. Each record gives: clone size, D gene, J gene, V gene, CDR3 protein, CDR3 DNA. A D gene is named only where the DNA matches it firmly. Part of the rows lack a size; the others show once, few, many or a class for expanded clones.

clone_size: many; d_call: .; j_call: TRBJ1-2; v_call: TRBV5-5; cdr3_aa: CASRPGGADYGYTF; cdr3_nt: TGTGCCAGCCGGCCTGGCGGGGCAGACTATGGCTACACCTTC
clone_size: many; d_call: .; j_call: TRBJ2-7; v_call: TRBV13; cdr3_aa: CASSPRGPGRYEQYF; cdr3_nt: TGTGCCAGCAGCCCCCGTGGACCGGGCCGATACGAGCAGTACTTC
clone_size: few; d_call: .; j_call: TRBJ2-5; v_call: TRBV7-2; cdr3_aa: CASSLEAGGRGETQYF; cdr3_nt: TGTGCCAGCAGCTTAGAGGCCGGGGGGCGCGGAGAGACCCAGTACTTC
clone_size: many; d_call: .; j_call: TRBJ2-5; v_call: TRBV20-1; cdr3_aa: CSAKLAALQETQYF; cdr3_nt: TGCAGTGCAAAACTAGCAGCTCTCCAAGAGACCCAGTACTTC
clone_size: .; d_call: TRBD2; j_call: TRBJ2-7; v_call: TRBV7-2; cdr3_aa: CASSLDPAGGGEQYF; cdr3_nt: TGTGCCAGCAGCTTGGATCCAGCGGGAGGAGGAGAGCAGTACTTC
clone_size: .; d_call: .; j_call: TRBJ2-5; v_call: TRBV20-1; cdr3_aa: CSARGPPETQYF; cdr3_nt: TGCAGTGCTAGAGGACCCCCAGAGACCCAGTACTTC
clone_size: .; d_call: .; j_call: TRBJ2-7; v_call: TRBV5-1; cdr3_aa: CASSLEGRGHEQYF; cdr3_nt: TGCGCCAGCAGCTTGGAAGGAAGGGGTCACGAGCAGTACTTC
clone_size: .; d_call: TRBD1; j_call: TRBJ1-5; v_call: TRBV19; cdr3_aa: CASSAQLGQGRQPQHF; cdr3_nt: TGTGCCAGTAGTGCCCAATTGGGACAGGGCCGGCAGCCCCAGCATTTT
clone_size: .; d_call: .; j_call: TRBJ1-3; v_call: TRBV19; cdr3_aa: CASGKGVLSSGNTIYF; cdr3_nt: TGTGCCAGTGGAAAGGGAGTCTTAAGCTCTGGAAACACCATATATTTT
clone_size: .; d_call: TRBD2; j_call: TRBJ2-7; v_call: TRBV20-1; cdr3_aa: CSSRGTSDYEQYF; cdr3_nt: TGCAGTTCTCGCGGGACTAGCGACTACGAGCAGTACTTC
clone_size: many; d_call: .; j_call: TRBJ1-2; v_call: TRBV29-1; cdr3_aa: CSVGLSVNYGYTF; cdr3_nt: TGCAGCGTTGGTCTGTCAGTAAACTATGGCTACACCTTC
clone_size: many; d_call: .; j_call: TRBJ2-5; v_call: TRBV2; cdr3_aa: CASSDLAGTQYF; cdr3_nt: TGTGCCAGCAGTGACCTCGCGGGGACCCAGTACTTC
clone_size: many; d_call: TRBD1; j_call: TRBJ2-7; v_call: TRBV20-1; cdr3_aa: CSAGTGYNYEQYF; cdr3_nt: TGCAGTGCAGGGACAGGGTATAACTACGAGCAGTACTTC
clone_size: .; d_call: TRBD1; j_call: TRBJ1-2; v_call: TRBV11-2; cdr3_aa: CASSLGGGVYGYTF; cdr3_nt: TGTGCCAGCAGCTTAGGAGGGGGCGTCTATGGCTACACCTTC
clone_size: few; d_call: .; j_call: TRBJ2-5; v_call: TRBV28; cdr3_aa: CASSLSGAETQYF; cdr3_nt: TGTGCCAGCAGTTTATCGGGGGCCGAGACCCAGTACTTC
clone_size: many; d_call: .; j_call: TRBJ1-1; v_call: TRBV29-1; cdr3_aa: CSVEKGSRTEAFF; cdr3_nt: TGCAGCGTTGAAAAGGGGAGTCGCACTGAAGCTTTCTTT
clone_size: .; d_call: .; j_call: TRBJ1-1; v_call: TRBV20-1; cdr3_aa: CSASRQPTEAFF; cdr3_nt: TGCAGTGCTAGCCGGCAGCCCACTGAAGCTTTCTTT
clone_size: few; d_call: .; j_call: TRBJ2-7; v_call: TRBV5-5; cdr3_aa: CASSLLGGGTYEQYF; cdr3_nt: TGTGCCAGCAGCCTTTTGGGAGGAGGCACCTACGAGCAGTACTTC
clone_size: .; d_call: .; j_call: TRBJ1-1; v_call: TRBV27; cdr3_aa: CASSVIKNTEAFF; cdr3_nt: TGTGCCAGCAGTGTCATAAAGAACACTGAAGCTTTCTTT
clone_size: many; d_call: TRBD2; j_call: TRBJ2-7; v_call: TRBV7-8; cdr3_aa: CASSLGPGLAPYEQYF; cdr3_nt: TGTGCCAGCAGCTTAGGCCCCGGACTAGCTCCCTACGAGCAGTACTTC
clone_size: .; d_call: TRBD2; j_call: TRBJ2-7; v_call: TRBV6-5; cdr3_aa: CASSYSNLAGGPYEQYF; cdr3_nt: TGTGCCAGCAGTTACTCGAACCTAGCGGGAGGACCCTACGAGCAGTACTTC
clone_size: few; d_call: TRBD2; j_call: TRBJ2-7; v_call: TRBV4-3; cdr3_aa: CASSVSSGGSYEQYF; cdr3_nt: TGCGCCAGCAGCGTATCTAGCGGGGGTTCCTACGAGCAGTACTTC
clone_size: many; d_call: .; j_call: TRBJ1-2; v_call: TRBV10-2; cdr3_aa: CASSESRIQHGYTF; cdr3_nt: TGCGCCAGCAGTGAGTCCCGGATACAACATGGCTACACCTTC
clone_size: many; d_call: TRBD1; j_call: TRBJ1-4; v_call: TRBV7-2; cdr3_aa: CASSLAPGTGEKLFF; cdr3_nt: TGTGCCAGCAGCTTGGCGCCCGGGACAGGCGAAAAACTGTTTTTT
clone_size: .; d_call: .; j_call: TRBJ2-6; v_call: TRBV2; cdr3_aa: CASSETGFPGANVLTF; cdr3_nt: TGTGCCAGCAGTGAGACGGGGTTCCCTGGGGCCAACGTCCTGACTTTC
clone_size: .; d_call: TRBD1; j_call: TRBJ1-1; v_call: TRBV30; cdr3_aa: CAWTRQGLGAFF; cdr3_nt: TGTGCCTGGACCCGACAGGGTCTAGGAGCTTTCTTT
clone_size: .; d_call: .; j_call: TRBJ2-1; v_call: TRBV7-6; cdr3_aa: CASSLSRSRYNEQFF; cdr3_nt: TGTGCCAGCAGCTTAAGCCGGTCTCGGTACAATGAGCAGTTCTTC
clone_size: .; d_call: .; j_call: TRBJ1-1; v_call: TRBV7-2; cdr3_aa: CASSLVASGSYPKAFF; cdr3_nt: TGTGCCAGCAGCTTAGTCGCTTCAGGGTCTTACCCTAAAGCTTTCTTT
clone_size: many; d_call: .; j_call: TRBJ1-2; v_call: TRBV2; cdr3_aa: CASSAFDSTYGYTF; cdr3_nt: TGTGCCAGCAGTGCGTTCGACTCTACCTATGGCTACACCTTC
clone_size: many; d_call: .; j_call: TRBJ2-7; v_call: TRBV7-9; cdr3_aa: CASSHSDEQYF; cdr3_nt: TGTGCCAGCAGCCATTCAGACGAGCAGTACTTC
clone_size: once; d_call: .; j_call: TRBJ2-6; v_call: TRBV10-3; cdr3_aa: CATGSVGANVLTF; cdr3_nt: TGTGCCACCGGCAGTGTAGGGGCCAACGTCCTGACTTTC
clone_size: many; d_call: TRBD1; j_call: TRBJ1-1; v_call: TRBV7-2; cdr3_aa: CASRTRQGIGEAFF; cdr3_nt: TGTGCCAGCAGAACAAGACAGGGGATCGGTGAAGCTTTCTTT
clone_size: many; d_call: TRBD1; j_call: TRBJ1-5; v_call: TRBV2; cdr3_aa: CATTDRDRSNQPQHF; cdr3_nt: TGTGCCACCACTGACAGGGACCGAAGCAATCAGCCCCAGCATTTT
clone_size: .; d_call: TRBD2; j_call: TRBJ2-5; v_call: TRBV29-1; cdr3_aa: CSVRLDPGGETQHF; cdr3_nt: TGCAGCGTTCGTCTGGACCCGGGAGGCGAGACCCAGCACTTC
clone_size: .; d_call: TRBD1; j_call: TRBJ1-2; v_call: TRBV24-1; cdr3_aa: CATSLAGGYGYTF; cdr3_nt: TGTGCCACCAGTCTAGCAGGGGGCTATGGCTACACCTTC
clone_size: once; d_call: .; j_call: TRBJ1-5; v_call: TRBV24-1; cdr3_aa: CATGEGQPQHF; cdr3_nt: TGTGCCACCGGAGAGGGACAGCCCCAGCATTTT
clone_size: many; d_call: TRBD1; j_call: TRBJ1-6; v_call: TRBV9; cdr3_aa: CASSVDPGGNSPLHF; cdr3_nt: TGTGCCAGCAGCGTAGACCCAGGGGGGAATTCACCCCTCCACTTT
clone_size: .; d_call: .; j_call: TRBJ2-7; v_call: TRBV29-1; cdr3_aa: CSVRTEFRDEQYF; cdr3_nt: TGCAGCGTCCGGACCGAGTTTCGGGACGAGCAGTACTTC
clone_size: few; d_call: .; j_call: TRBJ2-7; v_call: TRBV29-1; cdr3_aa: CSVEPNSDEQYF; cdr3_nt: TGCAGCGTTGAGCCTAATTCGGACGAGCAGTACTTC
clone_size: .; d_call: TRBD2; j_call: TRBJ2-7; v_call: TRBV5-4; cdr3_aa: CASSRPTSGRSNEQYF; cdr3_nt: TGTGCCAGCAGCCGACCGACTAGCGGGAGATCTAACGAGCAGTACTTC
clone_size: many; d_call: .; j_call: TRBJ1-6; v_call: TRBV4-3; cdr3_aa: CASSHGVYGRDSPLHF; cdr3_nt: TGCGCCAGCAGCCATGGGGTATACGGACGAGATTCACCCCTCCACTTT
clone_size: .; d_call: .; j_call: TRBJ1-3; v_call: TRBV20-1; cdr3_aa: CSARIEGDSGNTIYF; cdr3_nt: TGCAGTGCTAGAATAGAGGGTGACTCTGGAAACACCATATATTTT